Presented here are 20 T cell receptor beta chains from one specimen sequenced in a study of blood T cell repertoires in COVID-19 (dated by TCRdb to 2020 to 2021). Library generation was performed with the immunoSEQ multiplex PCR assay. Here the immuneACCESS table is served through TCRdb, limited to in-frame sequences with V and J called. Missing clones are a known gap in these copies; in checked studies unresolved V genes cover under half, and the rest lacks a known reason. Across this sample there are 220,000 or so clones, with about 80% seen only once. Roughly 3% of the sample lies in the top ten. Sample: peripheral blood. The receptors shown here come from a woman aged 25 to 45 who had recovered from COVID-19.

The chain employs TRBV5-1 and TRBJ2-5; TRBD1 is a possible D gene (6 bases). The germline CDR1 and CDR2 sequences are SGHRS and YFSETQ. Trimming left V 1 base short and J 0 bases short, with 7 bases between. There are 14 residues in the CDR3. The CDR3 spells CASSLRTDQETQYF. The CDR3 nucleotides read TGCGCCAGCAGCTTGAGGACAGACCAAGAGACCCAGTACTTC.

The V gene is TRBV11-2, the J gene TRBJ2-1; tentatively, D is TRBD2 (6 bases). CDR1 and CDR2 from the germline V gene are SGHAT and FQNNGV. Between the trimmed V and J ends, which lost 1 base and 0 bases, there was a span of 7 bases. The length of the CDR3 is 15 residues. CDR3 sequence (DNA): TGTGCCAGCAGCTTAGCGGGAGTCTCCTACAATGAGCAGTTCTTC. Amino acids: CASSLAGVSYNEQFF.

The chain employs TRBV4-1 and TRBJ2-7; 9 bases match TRBD2. The CDR3 contains 18 residues. Germline assignment: CDR1 MGHRA and CDR2 YSYEKL. V gave up 0 bases and J gave up 4 bases; unmatched junction bases: 13. As DNA, the CDR3 is TGCGCCAGCAGCCAAGACCCCAAAGCTAGCGGGATTTTATACGAGCAGTACTTC. Translation: CASSQDPKASGILYEQYF.

This sequence joins TRBV9 and TRBJ2-7, with D possibly matching TRBD2 (6 bases). This CDR3 has 13 amino acids. Germline CDR1 is SGDLS and CDR2 is YYNGEE. V was clipped by 1 base and J by 7 bases, with 12 bases between them. CDR3 sequence (DNA): TGTGCCAGCAGCGTAACTGTGGAGGGAGAGCAGTACTTC. Amino acid sequence: CASSVTVEGEQYF. The entire variable domain, with the rest obtained from reference TRBV9 and TRBJ2-7, is as follows: DSGVTQTPKHLITATGQRVTLRCSPRSGDLSVYWYQQSLDQGLQFLIQYYNGEERAKGNILERFSAQQFPDLHSELNLSSLELGDSALYFCASSVTVEGEQYFGPGTRLTVT.

The V and J genes are TRBV7-3 and TRBJ1-4; 8 bases align to TRBD1. The CDR3 loop spans 15 amino acids. J gave up 1 base and V 5 bases, and 3 bases lay outside the gene matches. Germline V gene sequence: CDR1 SGHTA, CDR2 FQGTGA. Here the CDR3 DNA reads TGTGCCAGCAGCCCTACAGGGGGAACTAATGAAAAACTGTTTTTT. This translates into CASSPTGGTNEKLFF.

The chain is built from TRBV9 and TRBJ2-7; D is unclear. Trimming took 4 bases from V and 7 from J, leaving 9 bases between them. Germline CDR1 is SGDLS and CDR2 is YYNGEE. The CDR3 contains 11 residues. The CDR3 region has the DNA TGTGCCAGCAGCTCTCCGGTGGAGCAGTACTTC. Translated: CASSSPVEQYF.

The gene calls are TRBV27 and TRBJ2-7; 8 positions agree with TRBD2. The CDR3 is 15 residues long. Germline V gene lookup returns CDR1 MNHEY and CDR2 SMNVEV (reference sequence). Unmatched junction bases numbered 11, after V lost 9 bases and J lost 1 base. The CDR3 loop reads CARIRPGTRSYEQYF. CDR3 DNA: TGTGCCAGGATAAGACCGGGGACTAGGTCCTACGAGCAGTACTTC.

This sequence joins TRBV7-9 and TRBJ2-7; 9 nucleotides align to TRBD2. Germline CDR1 is SEHNR and CDR2 is FQNEAQ (reference sequence). The V segment lost 1 base and the J segment 5 bases; nucleotides outside the gene matches: 6. The CDR3 is 15 residues long. In DNA, the CDR3 is TGTGCCAGCAGCTTAGGAGCGGGAGGCCGGGACGAGCAGTACTTC. It codes for CASSLGAGGRDEQYF.

This clone was recorded a few times. The V and J genes are TRBV15 and TRBJ2-1, with a possible D match to TRBD2 (5 bases). The CDR3 is made up of 19 amino acids. CDR1 and CDR2 (germline): LNHNV, YYDKDF (reference sequence). The V and J ends lost 0 bases and 2 bases respectively, with 20 bases between them. The CDR3 spells CATSRESSTTSITYNEQFF. In DNA, the CDR3 is TGTGCCACCAGCAGAGAATCTAGCACTACCTCAATCACCTACAATGAGCAGTTCTTC.

J is TRBJ1-6 and V is TRBV5-6; the D gene is possibly TRBD1 (6 bases). Germline assignment: CDR1 SGHDT and CDR2 YYEEEE. There are 14 residues in the CDR3. V was clipped by 3 bases and J by 9 bases, with 13 bases between them. This chain's CDR3 is CASSSGQTSSPLHF. CDR3 nucleotide sequence: TGTGCCAGCAGCTCTGGACAGACTTCTTCACCCCTCCACTTT. Drawing the rest from reference TRBV5-6 and TRBJ1-6, the complete variable domain is DAGVTQSPTHLIKTRGQQVTLRCSPKSGHDTVSWYQQALGQGPQFIFQYYEEEERQRGNFPDRFSGHQFPNYSSELNVNALLLGDSALYLCASSSGQTSSPLHFGNGTRLTVT.

This clone was counted once. This chain joins TRBV5-1 and TRBJ2-1; 16 bases line up with TRBD2. Germline V gene lookup returns CDR1 SGHRS and CDR2 YFSETQ. Unmatched junction bases numbered 3, after V lost 1 base and J lost 2 bases. CDR3 length: 18 amino acids. The CDR3, as DNA: TGCGCCAGCAGCTTGTCAGGGACTAGCGGGAGGGCCTACAATGAGCAGTTCTTC. This translates into CASSLSGTSGRAYNEQFF.

The chain uses TRBV2 and TRBJ1-3, with a weak D call TRBD1 (5 bases). The germline V gene encodes CDR1 SNHLY and CDR2 FYNNEI. Trimming stripped 10 bases from V and 8 bases from J, with 15 bases between. CDR3 size: 12 residues. DNA for the CDR3: TGTGCCATCACCCCCAGGGCAGACACCATATATTTT. It codes for CAITPRADTIYF.

The rearrangement joins TRBV5-5 to TRBJ2-1; 10 bases match TRBD2. The CDR3 contains 15 residues. CDR1 SGHKS and CDR2 YYEKEE come from the germline V gene (reference sequence). The J segment lost 2 bases and the V segment lost 3 bases, leaving 2 bases of the junction unmatched. CDR3 residues: CASSSGLAAYNEQFF. Written as DNA, the CDR3 is TGTGCCAGCAGCTCTGGACTAGCGGCCTACAATGAGCAGTTCTTC.

Regarding this clone: Additional DNA sequences in this sample encode the identical CDR3. The chain has TRBV27 and TRBJ1-1; 7 bases match TRBD1. Losses at the gene ends were 0 bases for V and 0 bases for J; bases not matched to a gene: 1. CDR3 length equals 15 residues. The germline CDR1 and CDR2 sequences are MNHEY and SMNVEV (reference sequence). The CDR3 DNA follows: TGTGCCAGCAGTTTATCAGGGACAGTGAACACTGAAGCTTTCTTT. Protein sequence: CASSLSGTVNTEAFF.

The V call is TRBV7-9, the J call TRBJ1-1, with a possible D match to TRBD1 (5 bases). Between the trimmed V and J ends, which lost 5 bases and 2 bases, there was a span of 9 bases. The CDR3 consists of 13 residues. Looked up from germline, CDR1 is SEHNR and CDR2 is FQNEAQ (reference sequence). The CDR3: CASSVTVNTEAFF. The CDR3 region has the DNA TGTGCCAGCAGCGTGACAGTTAACACTGAAGCTTTCTTT.

Comment on this clone: The junction shows a germline mismatch at one end, possibly a read error. The V and J genes are TRBV12-3 or TRBV12-4 and TRBJ1-2; D is undetermined. The CDR3 runs to 12 residues. The CDR3 spells CASSLGLYGYTF. The CDR3 coding sequence is TGTGCCAGCAGCTTAGGGCTGTATGGCTACACCTTC.

This chain uses TRBV28 with TRBJ2-7, with D unclear. CDR1 is MDHEN, CDR2 SYDVKM, per germline. The CDR3 runs 15 residues. The ends were cut back, 4 bases at V and 7 bases at J, with 20 bases in the middle. The CDR3 region has the DNA TGTGCCAGCAGTTCCCCCAGACCAGGTTTCGCAGAGCAGTACTTC. Its translation is CASSSPRPGFAEQYF.

The chain joins TRBV12-3 or TRBV12-4 to TRBJ1-2; no clear D. V was cut by 8 bases and J by 8 bases, with 18 bases left in between. This CDR3 has 13 amino acids. The CDR3 reads CASAWGGPGGYTF. The CDR3 DNA sequence: TGTGCCAGCGCTTGGGGAGGGCCGGGCGGCTACACCTTC.

This chain links TRBV7-3 with TRBJ2-2; TRBD1 matches 11 bases. This CDR3 contains 15 residues. Trimming cost V 4 bases and J 7 bases; bases outside gene matches: 5. Per germline, CDR1 SGHTA and CDR2 FQGTGA. The CDR3 here is CASSSQGQGVGELFF. CDR3 coding DNA: TGTGCCAGCAGCTCCCAGGGACAGGGGGTCGGGGAGCTGTTTTTT.

This chain joins TRBV6-1 and TRBJ1-5; TRBD1 matches 8 bases. Germline assignment: CDR1 MNHNS and CDR2 SASEGT. V lost 4 bases, J lost 1 base, and 9 bases stayed unmatched. CDR3 length equals 17 residues. DNA of the CDR3: TGTGCCAGCAGTGCGAGACAGGGGAGAATAAGCAATCAGCCCCAGCATTTT. The encoded protein is CASSARQGRISNQPQHF.